This T cell receptor beta chain was profiled in a study of blood T cells in healthy people across ages. The study's findings and limits: Unsorted PBMCs prevented conclusive naive versus antigen-experienced comparison.

The germline gives CDR1 SGHVS, CDR2 FQNEAQ. This CDR3 has 16 amino acids. Trimming left V 0 bases short and J 3 bases short, with 11 bases between. This clonotype was detected a few times. Its antigen is not identified. The authors ran a second PCR of 7 to 11 cycles using a sample-barcoded 5' primer and a J-beta primer mix. A minimum of 3 million CDR3-containing paired-end reads was obtained for each sample. MiXCR, run by TCRdb on the 5' RACE reads, gives a single entry per CDR3 protein. The sample carries more than 1,000,000 distinct CDR3 sequences, around 27% recorded once. This sample also appeared in a second study, on T cells of mothers and their children. From that paper: From each mother came over 9.5 million TCR beta CDR3 reads, and from each child came 2.5 million to 3 million.

The sequence derives from a girl aged 2-15 years in good health. The rearrangement uses TRBV7-8 and TRBJ2-2, with D perhaps assigned TRBD1 or TRBD2 (6 bases each). The sequenced sample was blood. CDR3 sequence (DNA): TGTGCCAGCAGCTTAGCGGGGGGCGCGTACACCGGGGAGCTGTTTTTT. It translates to CASSLAGGAYTGELFF.